Listed below are T cell receptor beta chains from one sample, sequenced in a study of T cell clusters in autoimmune cytopenias. TCRdb reprocessed the multiplex PCR reads and reports one entry per CDR3 protein, with no DNA. The sample's table shows about 7,800 distinct CDR3 sequences. The sequenced material came from peripheral blood. The receptors derive from a human donor with an autoimmune cytopenia or autoimmune hepatitis (not recorded which). The CDR3 runs from the conserved cysteine through the conserved F or W. The order of the fields is clone size, V gene, J gene, CDR3 protein. The listing skips clone size in some rows; elsewhere it reads once, few, many or a size class.

medium-sized	TRBV7-2	TRBJ2-7	CASSLLAGQAGEQYF
NA	TRBV28	TRBJ1-2	CASTTTGYGYGYTF
medium-sized	TRBV7-9	TRBJ1-4	CASSSGQLYEKLFF
medium-sized	TRBV18	TRBJ1-3	CASSSIGSGNTIYF
NA	TRBV28	TRBJ2-2	CASSPHDSITGELFF
NA	TRBV4-2	TRBJ2-3	CASSQWRELTDTQYF
NA	TRBV6-2/TRBV6-3	TRBJ2-1	CASSYKRSGYYYNEQFF
NA	TRBV7-6	TRBJ2-1	CASSSPGTTFNEQFF
NA	TRBV20-1	TRBJ1-1	CSAEVTQRGTEAFF
NA	TRBV24-1	TRBJ2-6	CATSAGAGSGANVLTF
medium-sized	TRBV11-2	TRBJ2-7	CASSWTARTSVEQYF
medium-sized	TRBV6-5	TRBJ2-5	CASSWGETQYF
NA	TRBV24-1	TRBJ1-5	CATSDTDRGFNQPQHF
NA	TRBV27	TRBJ2-3	CASRQQYTDTQYF
medium-sized	TRBV20-1	TRBJ2-7	CSANPGGSGVYEQYF
medium-sized	TRBV30	TRBJ1-5	CAWSVGGFTGNQPQHF
medium-sized	TRBV6-5	TRBJ1-1	CASRPSTGTGAEAFF
NA	TRBV12-3/TRBV12-4	TRBJ2-7	CASSLREGRNEQYF
NA	TRBV28	TRBJ2-3	CASSLPGDKQNTQYF
NA	TRBV6-6	TRBJ2-3	CASSDFLQGAGGSTDTQYF
medium-sized	TRBV7-2	TRBJ2-1	CASSLDASGKIRFF
medium-sized	TRBV29-1	TRBJ2-7	CSASQGRLAGGSYEQYF
NA	TRBV20-1	TRBJ1-5	CSALRQTSNQPQHF
medium-sized	TRBV6-5	TRBJ1-6	CASSSLENSPLHF
medium-sized	TRBV6-5	TRBJ1-1	CASITRTAEAFF
medium-sized	TRBV6-5	TRBJ1-3	CASSQQGDRGPGNTIYF
NA	TRBV7-3	TRBJ1-6	CASSQVRGDSPLHF
NA	TRBV4-3	TRBJ2-7	CASSQATGALSYEQYF
NA	TRBV5-1	TRBJ2-3	CASSSNRDASTDTQYF
NA	TRBV18	TRBJ2-1	CASSQGGRAYNEQFF
NA	TRBV10-3	TRBJ2-5	CAISGLDGPGGTQYF
NA	TRBV5-5	TRBJ1-2	CASSADGGSGFDGYTF
NA	TRBV5-1	TRBJ2-7	CASSLPQGGISYEQYF
medium-sized	TRBV6-5	TRBJ1-4	CASSYSTVPYEKLFF
medium-sized	TRBV19	TRBJ2-1	CASSQGLAALLEQFF
medium-sized	TRBV20-1	TRBJ2-7	CSARPGLVVREQYF
NA	TRBV27	TRBJ2-5	CASSQDLVISGRETQYF
NA	TRBV11-3	TRBJ2-7	CASSARQGGEQYF
medium-sized	TRBV5-4	TRBJ1-6	CASSLVLGQGGSPLHF
medium-sized	TRBV27	TRBJ1-4	CASSLGGTLNEKLFF
medium-sized	TRBV7-2	TRBJ2-3	CASSGTDFTDTQYF
medium-sized	TRBV29-1	TRBJ1-2	CSVEDRRVRGGANYGYTF
medium-sized	TRBV30	TRBJ2-7	CALREGGREQYF
medium-sized	TRBV19	TRBJ2-5	CASSWGPGQETQYF
NA	TRBV10-3	TRBJ2-1	CDISGGERLYNEQFF
medium-sized	TRBV29-1	TRBJ1-2	CSAWTGGYDGYTF
NA	TRBV28	TRBJ1-1	CASSSSGGANTEAFF
NA	TRBV28	TRBJ1-2	CASIRTPFSYGYTF
NA	TRBV20-1	TRBJ2-2	CSAPFRGNTGELFF
medium-sized	TRBV20-1	TRBJ1-1	CSAREQLNTEAFF
medium-sized	TRBV6-5	TRBJ1-6	CASSLGGSPLHF
large	TRBV19	TRBJ1-1	CASRNPTGNTEAFF
NA	TRBV28	TRBJ1-1	CASSTTLGTAAFF
NA	TRBV20-1	TRBJ2-1	CSASLGGLYNEQFF
medium-sized	TRBV29-1	TRBJ2-3	CSVGTALTDTQYF
medium-sized	TRBV29-1	TRBJ2-7	CSVQITLRGEQYF